Each of the 6 T cell receptor beta chains below was sequenced from the same sample in a study of CD8 T cells in Susac syndrome. cDNA came from roughly 0.47 to 1 ug RNA primed by random hexamers. TCRdb ran MiXCR on the immunoSEQ multiplex PCR reads and lists one entry per CDR3 protein. The sample records approximately 71,000 distinct CDR3 sequences, 95% to 96% being singletons. Sequences were obtained from CD4+ T cells from PBMCs. These receptor sequences come from a human donor with multiple sclerosis.

The chain uses TRBV5-4 and TRBJ2-7; D is unresolved. CDR3 length equals 14 residues. Trimming removed 4 bases from V and 1 base from J, with 12 bases in between. CDR1 is SGHNT, CDR2 YYREEE, per germline (reference sequence). CDR3 sequence: CASSPNWASYEQYF. The CDR3, as DNA: TGTGCCAGCAGCCCCAATTGGGCTTCCTACGAGCAGTACTTC.

This chain connects TRBV28 to TRBJ2-7, with 9 bases lining up with TRBD1. In germline, CDR1 is MDHEN, CDR2 SYDVKM. There are 14 residues in the CDR3. The V segment lost 3 bases and the J segment 6 bases; nucleotides outside the gene matches: 6. The CDR3, as DNA: TGTGCCAGCAGTTTGGTACAGGGGGCGGGCGAGCAGTACTTC. Its protein product is CASSLVQGAGEQYF. Combining the CDR3 with reference TRBV28 and TRBJ2-7 gives the whole variable domain DVKVTQSSRYLVKRTGEKVFLECVQDMDHENMFWYRQDPGLGLRLIYFSYDVKMKEKGDIPEGYSVSREKKERFSLILESASTNQTSMYLCASSLVQGAGEQYFGPGTRLTVT.

The chain couples TRBV3-1 to TRBJ1-6, with 7 bases fitting TRBD1. CDR3 length: 12 residues. Germline trimming cut 4 bases from V and 15 bases from J; bases unmatched to any gene: 6. In germline, CDR1 is LGHDT, CDR2 YNNKEL (reference sequence). As DNA, the CDR3 is TGTGCCAGCAGCCCGACCGACAGGGTCCTCCACTTT. The encoded protein is CASSPTDRVLHF.

The chain recombines TRBV2 with TRBJ1-1; D not certain. The CDR3 covers 14 residues. Germline-derived CDR1 and CDR2 are SNHLY and FYNNEI. V lost 2 bases and J 0 bases, leaving 7 bases between the germline ends. Here the CDR3 reads CASSERPMNTEAFF. CDR3 nucleotides: TGTGCCAGCAGTGAAAGACCGATGAACACTGAAGCTTTCTTT.

The V gene is TRBV5-1, the J gene TRBJ2-3; 8 bases agree with TRBD1. The germline CDR1 and CDR2 sequences are SGHRS and YFSETQ. This CDR3 is 15 amino acids long. With V trimmed by 0 bases and J by 4 bases, 4 bases remained unmatched. The CDR3 region is CASSLEQGGADTQYF. The CDR3 region has the DNA TGCGCCAGCAGCTTGGAACAGGGGGGCGCAGATACGCAGTATTTT.

The table lists this clonotype with a count of one. The chain is built from TRBV5-1 and TRBJ2-6; 11 bases agree with TRBD1. This CDR3 spans 18 amino acids. Losses at the gene ends were 4 bases for V and 2 bases for J; bases not matched to a gene: 8. The germline gives CDR1 SGHRS, CDR2 YFSETQ. CDR3 sequence reads: CASSAGTGGNPGANVLTF. The DNA for the CDR3 is TGCGCCAGCAGCGCCGGGACAGGGGGGAACCCTGGGGCCAACGTCCTGACTTTC.